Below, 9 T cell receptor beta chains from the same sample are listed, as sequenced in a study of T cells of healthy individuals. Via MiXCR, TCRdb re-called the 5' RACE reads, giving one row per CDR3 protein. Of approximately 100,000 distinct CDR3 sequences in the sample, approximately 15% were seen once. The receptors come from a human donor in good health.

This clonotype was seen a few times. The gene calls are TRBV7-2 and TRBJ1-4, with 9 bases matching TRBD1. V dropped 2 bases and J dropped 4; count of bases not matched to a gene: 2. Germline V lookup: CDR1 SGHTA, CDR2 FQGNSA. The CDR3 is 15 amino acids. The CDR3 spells CASSLRGQGNEKLFF. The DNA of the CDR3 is TGTGCCAGCAGCTTACGGGGACAGGGTAATGAAAAACTGTTTTTT.

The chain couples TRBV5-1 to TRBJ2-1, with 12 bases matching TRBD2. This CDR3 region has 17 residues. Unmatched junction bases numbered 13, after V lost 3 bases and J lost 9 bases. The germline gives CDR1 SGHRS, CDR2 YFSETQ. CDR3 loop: CASSSTMPGLAGGEQFF. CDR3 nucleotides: TGCGCCAGCAGCTCTACGATGCCGGGACTAGCGGGCGGTGAGCAGTTCTTC.

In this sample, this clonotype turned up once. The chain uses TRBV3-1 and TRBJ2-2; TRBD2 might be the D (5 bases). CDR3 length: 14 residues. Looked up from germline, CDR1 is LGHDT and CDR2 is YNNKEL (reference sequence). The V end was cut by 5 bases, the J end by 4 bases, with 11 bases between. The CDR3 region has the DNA TGTGCCAGCAGCGCTACTAGGGCCACCGGGGAGCTGTTTTTT. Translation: CASSATRATGELFF. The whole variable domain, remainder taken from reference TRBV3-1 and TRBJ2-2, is DTAVSQTPKYLVTQMGNDKSIKCEQNLGHDTMYWYKQDSKKFLKIMFSYNNKELIINETVPNRFSPKSPDKAHLNLHINSLELGDSAVYFCASSATRATGELFFGEGSRLTVL.

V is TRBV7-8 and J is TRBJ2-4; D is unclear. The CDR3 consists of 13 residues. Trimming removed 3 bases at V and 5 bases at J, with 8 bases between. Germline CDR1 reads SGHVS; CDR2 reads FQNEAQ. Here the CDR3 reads CASSLASQNIQYF. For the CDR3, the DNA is TGTGCCAGCAGCTTGGCGTCTCAAAACATTCAGTACTTC.

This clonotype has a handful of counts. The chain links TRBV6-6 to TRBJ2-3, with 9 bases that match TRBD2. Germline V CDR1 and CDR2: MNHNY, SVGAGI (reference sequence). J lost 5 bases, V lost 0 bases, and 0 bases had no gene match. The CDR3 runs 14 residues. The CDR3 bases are TGTGCCAGCAGTTACTCAGCGGGAGGAGATACGCAGTATTTT. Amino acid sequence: CASSYSAGGDTQYF.

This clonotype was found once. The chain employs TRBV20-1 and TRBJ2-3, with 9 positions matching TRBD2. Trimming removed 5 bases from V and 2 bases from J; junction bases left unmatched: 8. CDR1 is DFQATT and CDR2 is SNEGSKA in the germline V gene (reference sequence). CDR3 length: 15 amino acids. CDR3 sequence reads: CSAAQLAGVTDTQYF. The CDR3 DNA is TGCAGTGCTGCCCAATTAGCGGGAGTCACAGATACGCAGTATTTT.

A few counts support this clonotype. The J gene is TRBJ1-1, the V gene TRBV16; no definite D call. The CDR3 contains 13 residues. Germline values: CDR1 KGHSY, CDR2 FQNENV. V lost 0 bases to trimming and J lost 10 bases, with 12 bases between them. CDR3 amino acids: CASSQSPQRGAFF. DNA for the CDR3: TGTGCCAGCAGCCAATCCCCCCAACGGGGAGCTTTCTTT.

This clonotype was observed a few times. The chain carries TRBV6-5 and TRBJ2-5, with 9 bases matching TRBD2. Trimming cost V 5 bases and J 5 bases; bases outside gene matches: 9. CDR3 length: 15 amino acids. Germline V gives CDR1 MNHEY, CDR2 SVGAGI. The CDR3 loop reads CASSRSGSRGETQYF. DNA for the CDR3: TGTGCCAGCAGTCGTAGCGGGAGTAGGGGGGAGACCCAGTACTTC.

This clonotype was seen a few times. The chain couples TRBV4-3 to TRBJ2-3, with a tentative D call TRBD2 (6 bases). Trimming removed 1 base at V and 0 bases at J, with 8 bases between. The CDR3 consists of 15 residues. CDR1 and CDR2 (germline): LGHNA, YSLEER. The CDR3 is CASSQGGGSTDTQYF. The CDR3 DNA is TGCGCCAGCAGCCAAGGGGGAGGAAGCACAGATACGCAGTATTTT.